The T cell receptor beta chain described here comes from a study of identical twins. TCRdb used MiXCR to reprocess the 5' RACE reads, holding one entry per CDR3 protein. Of roughly 690,000 distinct CDR3 sequences in the sample, roughly 6.2% were seen once. Whole-study findings and limits: Abundant beta clonotypes from cord blood had fewer insertions, unlike memory repertoires, which showed none.

This clonotype has more than one count but fewer than ten. The antigen remains undetermined. Sequencing was done on a sample of naive T cells sorted from blood. The source is a man aged 18-30 years in good health.

The chain's CDR3 is CASSSGRFYEQYF. The CDR3, as DNA: TGTGCCAGCAGTTCCGGACGGTTCTACGAGCAGTACTTC. The chain employs TRBV28 and TRBJ2-7; D is ambiguous. The CDR3 extends over 13 amino acids. The germline V gene has CDR1 MDHEN and CDR2 SYDVKM. Deletions cut 4 bases from V and 3 bases from J, with 10 bases between.